The 11 T cell receptor beta chains listed next were all sequenced from one sample in a study of tumor-infiltrating lymphocytes in glioblastoma multiforme (dated by TCRdb to the late 2010s). Reads for this sample came from an Illumina HiSeq 2500. A modified ARM-PCR protocol with multiple V-beta primers and a C-beta primer was used to build TCRB libraries from RNA via three nested multiplex PCR rounds. TCRdb handled the public reads itself, with Q25 trimming in fastp and clone calling in MiXCR, and kept productive beta chains. For every CDR3 protein sequence, its rows merge into one entry that carries the most common genes and DNA. For this sample the table gives 25,000 to 35,000 distinct CDR3 sequences, of which 61% were detected only once. The ten largest clones capture approximately 35% of the sample. The sequencing input was brain tumor tissue. These TCRs come from a male donor with glioblastoma.

The chain joins TRBV7-9 to TRBJ1-1, with D uncertain. With 2 bases removed from V and 10 bases from J, the gap between germline ends came to 17 bases. This CDR3 has 14 amino acids. Germline lookup yields CDR1 SEHNR and CDR2 FQNEAQ (reference sequence). In DNA form, the CDR3 reads TGTGCCAGCAGCTTACGGAGGAAAAAGTCTGGAGCTTTCTTT. Translation gives CASSLRRKKSGAFF.

Turning to this clonotype: Compared with germline, one end of the junction differs, possibly owing to a read error. This rearrangement joins TRBV4-2 to TRBJ2-7, with D possibly matching TRBD1 (6 bases). CDR1 is LGHNA and CDR2 is YNFKEQ in the germline V gene. This CDR3 is built from 14 residues. The CDR3 reads CACSTHRDNCEQYF. In DNA, the CDR3 is TGTGCCTGCAGCACTCACCGGGACAACTGCGAGCAGTACTTC.

This clonotype was recorded a few times. Likely a read error: the CDR3 ends without its conserved phenylalanine or tryptophan. The chain couples TRBV20-1 to TRBJ1-5; D remains ambiguous. CDR3 length: 15 amino acids. In germline, CDR1 is DFQATT, CDR2 SNEGSKA (reference sequence). For the CDR3, the DNA is TGTAGTGCTAGTGGGCAAGGCAGTTTGATGCAGCCCCAGCATTCT. This encodes CSASGQGSLMQPQHS.

The chain carries TRBV28 and TRBJ1-4, with 7 bases aligning to TRBD1. Germline CDR1 reads MDHEN; CDR2 reads SYDVKM. This CDR3 has 15 amino acids. V dropped 3 bases and J dropped 10; count of bases not matched to a gene: 11. CDR3 DNA sequence: TGTGCCAGCAGTTTGGGCGACAGGGTCGTTGGAAAACTGTTTTTT. It yields the protein CASSLGDRVVGKLFF. The full variable domain, with the rest looked up from reference TRBV28 and TRBJ1-4, is DVKVTQSSRYLVKRTGEKVFLECVQDMDHENMFWYRQDPGLGLRLIYFSYDVKMKEKGDIPEGYSVSREKKERFSLILESASTNQTSMYLCASSLGDRVVGKLFFGSGTQLSVL.

This clonotype has only a few counts. The CDR3 region is CASSFAGNEQFF. The CDR3 nucleotides read TGTGCCAGCAGTTTTGCGGGGAATGAGCAGTTCTTC. The chain is built from TRBV12-3 or TRBV12-4 and TRBJ2-1, with D tentatively TRBD2 (6 bases). There are 12 residues in the CDR3. V was clipped by 3 bases and J by 7 bases, with 7 bases between them.

To note about this clonotype: The junction shows a germline mismatch at one end, possibly a read error. The chain employs TRBV11-1 and TRBJ2-5, with D unclear. CDR1 and CDR2 (germline): SGHAT, FQDESV (reference sequence). This CDR3 has 11 residues. CDR3 sequence reads: CASSRMETQNF. CDR3 coding DNA: TGCGCCAGCTCGAGGATGGAGACCCAGAACTTC.

About this clonotype itself: A read error may account for a junction end that differs from germline. J is TRBJ1-1 and V is TRBV20-1, with D perhaps matching TRBD1 (5 bases). CDR1 DFQATT and CDR2 SNEGSKA come from the germline V gene (reference sequence). The CDR3 spans 13 residues. As DNA, the CDR3 is TGCAGTGCTAGTGGACAATTGAACACTGAAGCTTCCTTT. Amino acids: CSASGQLNTEASF.

Comments on this clonotype: This may come from a read error, since a much larger clone is one base off. The chain employs TRBV20-1 and TRBJ1-5; D perhaps matches TRBD1 (6 bases). Germline lookup yields CDR1 DFQATT and CDR2 SNEGSKA (reference sequence). This CDR3 spans 15 amino acids. Written as DNA, the CDR3 is TGCAGTGTTAGAGATACAGGGTTTGGCAATCAGCCCCAGCGTTTT. Translating it yields CSVRDTGFGNQPQRF.

J is TRBJ2-1 and V is TRBV6-5, with 8 bases aligning to TRBD1. The CDR3 is 15 residues long. Germline assignment: CDR1 MNHEY and CDR2 SVGAGI. V shed 4 bases and J 7 bases; nucleotides not matched to a gene: 9. Written as DNA, the CDR3 is TGTGCCAGCAGTTTGGGGACAGGCTTCTATAATGAGCAGTTCTTC. Translated: CASSLGTGFYNEQFF.

The gene calls are TRBV20-1 and TRBJ1-6; possibly TRBD1 for D (5 bases). Per the germline V gene, CDR1 is DFQATT and CDR2 is SNEGSKA (reference sequence). The CDR3 covers 18 residues. CDR3 residues: CNVRDHSSGTWDNSPLHF. The CDR3 nucleotides read TGCAATGTTAGAGATCACTCCTCCGGGACCTGGGATAATTCACCCCTCCACTTT.

The chain joins TRBV24-1 to TRBJ2-7; D might be TRBD1 (5 bases). Germline CDR1 and CDR2: KGHDR and SFDVKD. With 3 bases removed from V and 11 bases from J, the gap between germline ends came to 13 bases. CDR3 length equals 12 residues. For the CDR3, the DNA is TGTGCCACCAGTGATGAAAGGGGCACAAAGTACTTC. This encodes CATSDERGTKYF.